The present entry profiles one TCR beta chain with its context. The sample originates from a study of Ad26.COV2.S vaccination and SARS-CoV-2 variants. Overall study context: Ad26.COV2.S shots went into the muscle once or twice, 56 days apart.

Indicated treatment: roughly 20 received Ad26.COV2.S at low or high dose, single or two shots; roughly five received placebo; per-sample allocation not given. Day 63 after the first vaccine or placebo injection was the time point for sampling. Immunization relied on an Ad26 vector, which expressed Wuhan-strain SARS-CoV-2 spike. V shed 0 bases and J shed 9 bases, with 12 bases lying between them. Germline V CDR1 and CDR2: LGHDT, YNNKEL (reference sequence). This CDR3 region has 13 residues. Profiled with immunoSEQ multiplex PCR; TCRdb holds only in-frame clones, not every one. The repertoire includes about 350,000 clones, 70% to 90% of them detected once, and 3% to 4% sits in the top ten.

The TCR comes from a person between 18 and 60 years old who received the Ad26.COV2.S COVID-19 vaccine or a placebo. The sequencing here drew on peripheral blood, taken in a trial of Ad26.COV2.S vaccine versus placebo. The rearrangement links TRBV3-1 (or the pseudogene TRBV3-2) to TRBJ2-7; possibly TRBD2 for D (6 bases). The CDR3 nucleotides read TGTGCCAGCAGCCAAGATCGGCGGGGAACGCAGTACTTC. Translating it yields CASSQDRRGTQYF.